This entry lists 7 T cell receptor beta chains sequenced from one sample in a study of response to subunit inactivated influenza vaccine. TCRdb analysed the RT-PCR reads with MiXCR anew, one entry per CDR3 protein. The table shows about 800,000 distinct CDR3 sequences, with approximately 21% occurring only once. The starting material was PBMCs from blood, obtained roughly 5 days after vaccination. These receptor sequences come from a man in his fifties who received an inactivated influenza vaccine.

This clonotype was observed at least ten times. V gene TRBV4-2 combines with J gene TRBJ1-5, with TRBD1 identical over 7 bases. The CDR3 contains 13 residues. Germline loops: CDR1 LGHNA, CDR2 YNFKEQ. J gave up 6 bases and V 4 bases, and 3 bases lay outside the gene matches. The CDR3 protein is CASSPTGSQPQHF. CDR3 bases: TGTGCCAGCAGCCCGACAGGGTCTCAGCCCCAGCATTTT.

The sample holds a few counts of this clonotype. J is TRBJ1-2 and V is TRBV12-3 or TRBV12-4, with TRBD1 matching 7 bases. This CDR3 comprises 15 residues. The V gene end was trimmed by 5 bases and the J gene end by 4 bases; junction bases not matched to a gene: 10. CDR3 DNA sequence: TGTGCCAGCAGTACCTACGCTGGACAGGCCTATGGCTACACCTTC. This encodes CASSTYAGQAYGYTF.

This clonotype was observed a few times. The V and J genes are TRBV3-1 and TRBJ2-5; D remains unclear. CDR3 length equals 13 residues. Germline lookup yields CDR1 LGHDT and CDR2 YNNKEL (reference sequence). Trimming stripped 1 base from V and 6 bases from J, with 9 bases between. The CDR3, as DNA: TGTGCCAGCAGCCAAGTTGAAGGCAAGACCCAGTACTTC. It is translated as CASSQVEGKTQYF.

In the case of this clonotype: One end of the junction fails to match germline, which may point to a read error. This chain uses TRBV4-3 with TRBJ2-6, with a possible D match to TRBD1 (5 bases). CDR3 length: 15 residues. CDR1 LGHNA and CDR2 YSLEER come from the germline V gene. The CDR3 DNA reads as TGCGCCAGCAGCCCCCGGATCTCTGGGGCCGACGTCCTGACTTTC. Its translation: CASSPRISGADVLTF.

This clonotype was detected ten times or more. The CDR3 region has the DNA TGTGCCAGCAGTTCCCCGCGGTTTTGGGGGGAGACCCAGTACTTC. Amino acids: CASSSPRFWGETQYF. The chain links TRBV12-3 or TRBV12-4 to TRBJ2-5, with D perhaps matching TRBD1 or TRBD2 (5 bases each). The V and J ends lost 4 bases and 5 bases respectively, with 17 bases between them. The CDR3 totals 15 residues.

This clonotype has only a few counts. This chain connects TRBV20-1 to TRBJ2-7; tentatively, D is TRBD2 (5 bases). The CDR3 extends over 15 amino acids. CDR1 is DFQATT and CDR2 is SNEGSKA in the germline V gene (reference sequence). V dropped 1 base and J dropped 0 bases, with 13 bases sitting between them. The chain's CDR3 is CSARVLGVISYEQYF. CDR3 sequence (DNA): TGCAGTGCTAGAGTACTCGGGGTAATCTCCTACGAGCAGTACTTC.

The chain has TRBV6-1 and TRBJ2-2, with a weak D call TRBD1 (6 bases). Germline loops: CDR1 MNHNS, CDR2 SASEGT. The length of the CDR3 is 14 residues. V was shortened by 6 bases and J by 3 bases, with 11 bases between the two germline ends. In DNA, the CDR3 is TGTGCCAGCAGGGCAGGACAGTACACCGGGGAGCTGTTTTTT. Protein: CASRAGQYTGELFF.